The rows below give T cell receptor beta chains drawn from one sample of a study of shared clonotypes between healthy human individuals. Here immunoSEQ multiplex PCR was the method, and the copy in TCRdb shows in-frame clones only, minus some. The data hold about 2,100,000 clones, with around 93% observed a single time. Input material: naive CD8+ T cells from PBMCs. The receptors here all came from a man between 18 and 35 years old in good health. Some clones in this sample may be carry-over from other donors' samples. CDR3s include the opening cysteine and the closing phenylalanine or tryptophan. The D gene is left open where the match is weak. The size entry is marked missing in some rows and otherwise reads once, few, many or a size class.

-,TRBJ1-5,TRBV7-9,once,TGTGCCAGCAGCCCTGGGGGTGGTCAGCCCCAGCATTTT,CASSPGGGQPQHF
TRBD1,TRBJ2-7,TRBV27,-,TGTGCCAGCAGTTTTATGGGACAGGGGTGGTACGAGCAGTACTTC,CASSFMGQGWYEQYF
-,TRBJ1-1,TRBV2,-,TGTGCCAGCAGTGAAGCGCTTCTGGTCACCGCGGCTTTCTTT,CASSEALLVTAAFF
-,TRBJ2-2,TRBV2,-,TGTGCCAGCAGCCCCCTCCATACATCGAACACCGGGGAGCTGTTTTTT,CASSPLHTSNTGELFF
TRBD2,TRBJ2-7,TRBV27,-,TGTGCCAGCAGTTCAACTTCGACTAGCGACTACGAGCAGTACTTC,CASSSTSTSDYEQYF
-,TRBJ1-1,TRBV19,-,TGTGCCAGTAGTACATCCCGACAGGCGTTGAACACTGAAGCTTTCTTT,CASSTSRQALNTEAFF
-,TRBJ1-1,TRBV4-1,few,TGCGCCAGCAGCCTAGGACGGGGAATGAACACTGAAGCTTTCTTT,CASSLGRGMNTEAFF
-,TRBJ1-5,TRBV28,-,TGTGCCAGCAGTTTAAGTACAGGGCGGAGCAATCAGCCCCAGCATTTT,CASSLSTGRSNQPQHF
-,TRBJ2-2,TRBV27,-,TGTGCCACCGGTCGGGCCGGGGAGCTGTTTTTT,CATGRAGELFF
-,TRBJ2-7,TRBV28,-,TGTGCCAGCAGTTTATTAGAGGGCAGCTACGAGCAGTACTTC,CASSLLEGSYEQYF
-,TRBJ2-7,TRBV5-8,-,TGTGCCAGCACCCCAGGGTACGAGCAGTACTTC,CASTPGYEQYF
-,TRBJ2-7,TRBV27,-,TGTGCCAGCAGTTTATCTTCCACATTCTACGAGCAGTACTTC,CASSLSSTFYEQYF
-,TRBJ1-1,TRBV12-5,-,TGTGCTAGTGGTTTGGGAGGGTTAACCACTGAAGCTTTCTTT,CASGLGGLTTEAFF
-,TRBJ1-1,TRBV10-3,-,TGTGCCATCAGTGAGTCTACAAACACTGAAGCTTTCTTT,CAISESTNTEAFF
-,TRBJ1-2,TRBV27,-,TGTGCCAGCAGCAGACGGTCCAACTATGGCTACACCTTC,CASSRRSNYGYTF
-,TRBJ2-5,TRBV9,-,TGTGCCAGCAGCCCCGGAGTCGACGAGACCCAGTACTTC,CASSPGVDETQYF
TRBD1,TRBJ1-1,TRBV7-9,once,TGTGCCAGCAGCCCAGGGAATGACAGGGGGCACACTGAAGCTTTCTTT,CASSPGNDRGHTEAFF
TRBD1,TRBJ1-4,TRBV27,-,TGTGCCAGTGGCGACAGGGGGTGGAGTGAAAAACTGTTTTTT,CASGDRGWSEKLFF
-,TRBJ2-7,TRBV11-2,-,TGTGCCAGCAGCTCCCCGGCGCGCTACGAGCAGTACTTC,CASSSPARYEQYF
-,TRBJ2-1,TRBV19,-,TGTGCCAGTAGTATAATGAGGAATGAGCAGTTCTTC,CASSIMRNEQFF
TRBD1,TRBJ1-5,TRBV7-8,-,TGTGCCAGCAGAAATACAGGGGGACCAGCGGGCAATCAGCCCCAGCATTTT,CASRNTGGPAGNQPQHF
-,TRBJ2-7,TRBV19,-,TGTGCCAGTAGTATAGGCGCGGAGTTGGGAGCCTACGAGCAGTACTTC,CASSIGAELGAYEQYF
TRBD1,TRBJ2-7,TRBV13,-,TGTGCCAGCAGCAGAGCTGGACAGGGTAACTACGAGCAGTACTTC,CASSRAGQGNYEQYF
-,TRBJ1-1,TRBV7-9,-,TGTGCCAGCAGCTTAGCGTTAACTCAAACTGAAGCTTTCTTT,CASSLALTQTEAFF
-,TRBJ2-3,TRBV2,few,TGTGCCAGCATAACGGACACAGATACGCAGTATTTT,CASITDTDTQYF
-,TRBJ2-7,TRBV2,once,TGTGCCAGCACTGGTGGGCAGGACTACGAGCAGTACTTC,CASTGGQDYEQYF
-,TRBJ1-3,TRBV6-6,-,TGTGCCAGCCGCACTAGTCTACACACCTCTGGAAACACCATATATTTT,CASRTSLHTSGNTIYF
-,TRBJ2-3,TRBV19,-,TGTGCCAGTAGTAGGGAAACTTCTATCACAGATACGCAGTATTTT,CASSRETSITDTQYF
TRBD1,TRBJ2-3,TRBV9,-,TGTGCCAGCGGATTGGGACAGGGGTTGTCAGATACGCAGTATTTT,CASGLGQGLSDTQYF
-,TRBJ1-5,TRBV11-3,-,TGTGCCAGCAGCACCAAACCCCTGGGTCAGCCCCAGCATTTT,CASSTKPLGQPQHF
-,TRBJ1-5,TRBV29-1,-,TGCAGCGTGCGACTACAGGGTACCCAGCATTTT,CSVRLQGTQHF
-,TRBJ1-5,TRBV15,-,TGTGCCACCAGCAATACAGGGCCTAATCAGCCCCAGCATTTT,CATSNTGPNQPQHF
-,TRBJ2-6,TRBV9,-,TGTGCCAGCAGCGTAGGCCAGACAGATTACTCTGGGGCCAACGTCCTGACTTTC,CASSVGQTDYSGANVLTF
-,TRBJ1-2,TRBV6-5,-,TGTGCCAGCAGCCTGACGGCAAACTATGGCTACACCTTC,CASSLTANYGYTF
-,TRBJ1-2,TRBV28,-,TGTGCCAGCAGTTTTAAACAGAGCCGGAAGAATGGCTACACCTTC,CASSFKQSRKNGYTF
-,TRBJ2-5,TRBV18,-,TGTGCCAGCTCGCCCTCTGGTCCGCCGGAGACCCAGTACTTC,CASSPSGPPETQYF
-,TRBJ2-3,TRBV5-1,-,TGCGCCAGCAGCTTGTGGCAGGGAACAGATACGCAGTATTTT,CASSLWQGTDTQYF
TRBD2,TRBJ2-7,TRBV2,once,TGTGCCAGCAGTGATGAGCGGGAGGGCCTCTACGAGCAGTACTTC,CASSDEREGLYEQYF
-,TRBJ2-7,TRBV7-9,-,TGTGCCAGCAGCTTCGTGACAGAGAGGTCCTACGAGCAGTACTTC,CASSFVTERSYEQYF
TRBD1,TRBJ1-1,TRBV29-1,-,TGCAGCGTTGATGGGACAGGCTTTGGGAACACTGAAGCTTTCTTT,CSVDGTGFGNTEAFF
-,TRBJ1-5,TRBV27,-,TGTGCCAGCAGTTTATCGGGTAGGAATCAGCCCCAGCATTTT,CASSLSGRNQPQHF
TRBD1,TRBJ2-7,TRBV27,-,TGTGCCAGCAGTGCTACTCCGGGACAGTCGTTCTACGAGCAGTACTTC,CASSATPGQSFYEQYF
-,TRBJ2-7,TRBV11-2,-,TGTGCCAGCAGCCCCCGACAGACCTACGAGCAGTACTTC,CASSPRQTYEQYF
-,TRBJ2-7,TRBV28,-,TGTGCCAGCAGCACCAGGGGCAGGGGAGAGCAGTACTTC,CASSTRGRGEQYF
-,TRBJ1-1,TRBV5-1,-,TGCGCCAGCAGCTTGAGAGCAGGGGTTGAAGCTTTCTTT,CASSLRAGVEAFF
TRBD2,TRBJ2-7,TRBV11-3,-,TGTGCCAGCAGCCACTTACGACTAGCGGGAGATTTCTACGAGCAGTACTTC,CASSHLRLAGDFYEQYF
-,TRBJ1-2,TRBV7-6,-,TGTGCCAGCAGCTTAACCTCTGGTGGGGCAGGCGGCTACACCTTC,CASSLTSGGAGGYTF
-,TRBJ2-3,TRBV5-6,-,TGTGCCAGCAGCTTGGTGGGAGATACGCAGTATTTT,CASSLVGDTQYF
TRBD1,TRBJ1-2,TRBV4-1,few,TGCGCCAGCAGCCAAGTACAGGGGGCTATCTATGGCTACACCTTC,CASSQVQGAIYGYTF
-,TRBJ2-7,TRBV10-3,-,TGTGCCACCAGGTGGGGGGCGAGGTACGAGCAGTACTTC,CATRWGARYEQYF
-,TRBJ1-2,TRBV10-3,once,TGTGCCATCAGTGAGTCGGGGTTGGGAGCTAACTATGGCTACACCTTC,CAISESGLGANYGYTF